This is a list of T cell receptor beta chains from one sample in a study of control samples from healthy donors and cancer patients. Generated by immunoSEQ multiplex PCR, the TCRdb table keeps only in-frame clones and is missing some. The sample gives around 170,000 clones, 90% to 95% of which show up once; about 1.4% is in the top ten. Material for sequencing was blood. These receptors came from a man aged 25-40 years in good health. CDR3s include the opening cysteine and the closing phenylalanine or tryptophan. A D gene is named only where the DNA matches it firmly. Only part of the rows carry a size: once, few, many, or a class if the clone is expanded.

d_gene,j_gene,v_gene,abundance,CDR3nt,CDR3aa
NA,TRBJ1-3,TRBV6-2/TRBV6-3,NA,TGTGCCAGCAGTCTCCACTTCGGACAGAGCTCTGGAAACACCATATATTTT,CASSLHFGQSSGNTIYF
TRBD1,TRBJ1-6,TRBV10-2,NA,TGCGCCAGCAGTGAGACAGGGGGAAATTCACCCCTCCACTTT,CASSETGGNSPLHF
NA,TRBJ2-6,TRBV27,NA,TGTGCCAGCAGCCTAACCAATCCTAGGGCCAACGTCCTGACTTTC,CASSLTNPRANVLTF
TRBD2,TRBJ2-1,TRBV2,once,TGTGCCAGCAGGGCCCTACTAGCGGGGGGGATGGACAATGAGCAGTTCTTC,CASRALLAGGMDNEQFF
NA,TRBJ2-2,TRBV6-5,NA,TGTGCCAGCAGAAACCACAACACCGGGGAGCTGTTTTTT,CASRNHNTGELFF
NA,TRBJ1-4,TRBV7-9,NA,TGTGCCAGCAGCTTAGCGACAGCAACTAATGAAAAACTGTTTTTT,CASSLATATNEKLFF
TRBD1,TRBJ1-2,TRBV6-5,NA,TGTGCCAGCACAGATGACAGGGATGGCTACACCTTC,CASTDDRDGYTF
TRBD1,TRBJ1-4,TRBV2,once,TGTGCCAGAGGGGGGACAGGGGAGGGAAAACTGTTTTTT,CARGGTGEGKLFF
NA,TRBJ1-5,TRBV19,NA,TGTGCCAGGAGTTATCAGCCCCAGCATTTT,CARSYQPQHF
NA,TRBJ1-3,TRBV6-2/TRBV6-3,NA,TGTGCCAGCACCCCAGGGAGCGTTGGCGGAAACACCATATATTTT,CASTPGSVGGNTIYF
NA,TRBJ1-5,TRBV28,NA,TGTGCCAGCAGCAAGTTCCGACAATATAGCAATCAGCCCCAGCATTTT,CASSKFRQYSNQPQHF
NA,TRBJ2-6,TRBV5-4,NA,TGTGCCAGCAGCCGCGAGTACTCTGGGGCCAACGTCCTGACTTTC,CASSREYSGANVLTF
NA,TRBJ1-1,TRBV25-1,NA,TGTGCCAGCAGTGAGGTGGGGATGGGTACTGAAGCTTTCTTT,CASSEVGMGTEAFF
NA,TRBJ1-2,TRBV30,NA,TGTGCCTGGAGTGTAAGGCAGGGCTATGGCTACACCTTC,CAWSVRQGYGYTF
NA,TRBJ2-7,TRBV2,NA,TGTGCCAGCAGTTTCTCCTACGAGCAGTACTTC,CASSFSYEQYF
NA,TRBJ2-1,TRBV15,NA,TGTGCCACCAGCAGAGAGACTGGGGGCGATGAGCAGTTCTTC,CATSRETGGDEQFF
NA,TRBJ1-4,TRBV12-3/TRBV12-4,NA,TGTGCCAGCAGTTATCGCGGAAAACTGTTTTTT,CASSYRGKLFF
NA,TRBJ2-7,TRBV19,NA,TGTGCCAGTAGTCGGGCAGGGATCCACGAGCAGTACTTC,CASSRAGIHEQYF
TRBD2,TRBJ2-1,TRBV5-1,NA,TGCGCCAGCAGCGTTGGACTAGCGGATAACAATGAGCAGTTCTTC,CASSVGLADNNEQFF
NA,TRBJ2-5,TRBV11-2,NA,TGTGCCAGCAGCCCTCGCCCAGGGGGGATAGAGACCCAGTACTTC,CASSPRPGGIETQYF
NA,TRBJ2-2,TRBV10-1,NA,TGCGCCAGCAGTGAGACTAACCACAGGGAAGATGAGCCGGGACTCGAGAACACCGGGGAGCTGTTTTTT,CASSETNHREDEPGLENTGELFF
TRBD1,TRBJ1-2,TRBV4-3,NA,TGCGCCAGCAGCCGAGCGGACAGGGTATATGGCTACACCTTC,CASSRADRVYGYTF
NA,TRBJ2-5,TRBV10-1,once,TGCGCCAGCAGTGATGCCCTCCGTTGGGAGACCCAGTACTTC,CASSDALRWETQYF
NA,TRBJ1-2,TRBV30,NA,TGTGCCTGGAGTGCCGGAACCAACCCGAATTATGGCTACACCTTC,CAWSAGTNPNYGYTF
NA,TRBJ1-3,TRBV7-9,NA,TGTGCCAGCAGCTTAGAGCTCCAGGCCTCTGGAAACACCATATATTTT,CASSLELQASGNTIYF
NA,TRBJ1-2,TRBV10-3,NA,TGTGCCAGCTCGACAGAGGAGGGGACTGGGGGCTACACCTTC,CASSTEEGTGGYTF
NA,TRBJ1-3,TRBV29-1,few,TGCAGCGTTGAGGGGAAAGGAAACACCATATATTTT,CSVEGKGNTIYF
NA,TRBJ1-1,TRBV5-6,NA,TGTGCCAGCAGCATTGACACCAACACTGAAGCTTTCTTT,CASSIDTNTEAFF
NA,TRBJ1-4,TRBV5-1,NA,TGCGCCAGCAGCTTCCTAAGTGGGGCTAATGAAAAACTGTTTTTT,CASSFLSGANEKLFF
NA,TRBJ1-5,TRBV6-2/TRBV6-3,few,TGTGCCAGCAGTTACTCATTACAGAAGGCTCAGCCCCAGCATTTT,CASSYSLQKAQPQHF
TRBD1,TRBJ1-1,TRBV28,NA,TGTGCCAGCAGTTTAGTAGGGGGCAGGGATGAAGCTTTCTTT,CASSLVGGRDEAFF
TRBD1,TRBJ1-5,TRBV7-9,NA,TGTGCCAGCAGCTCGGGACAGGGGATTATTCAGCCCCAGCATTTT,CASSSGQGIIQPQHF
NA,TRBJ1-1,TRBV6-4,medium-sized,TGTGCCAGCAGTGACAGGGAGAACACTGAAGCTTTCTTT,CASSDRENTEAFF
TRBD1,TRBJ2-3,TRBV28,NA,TGTGCCAGCAGTTCCGGACAGGGAACAGATACGCAGTATTTT,CASSSGQGTDTQYF
NA,TRBJ1-2,TRBV20-1,NA,TGCAGCTGCGCCGCGGATGGCTACACCTTC,CSCAADGYTF
NA,TRBJ1-1,TRBV5-1,once,TGCGCCAGCGGGGCAGAAATGAACACTGAAGCTTTCTTT,CASGAEMNTEAFF
NA,TRBJ1-6,TRBV30,NA,TGTGCCTGGAGTGCCCCGGCGGCGAATTCACCCCTCCACTTT,CAWSAPAANSPLHF
TRBD1,TRBJ2-1,TRBV7-2,NA,TGTGCCAGCAGCAGGGACAGGGGCTCCTACAATGAGCAGTTCTTC,CASSRDRGSYNEQFF
NA,TRBJ2-1,TRBV5-1,NA,TGCGCCAGCAGCCCGGGGACGCACTCCTACAATGAGCAGTTCTTC,CASSPGTHSYNEQFF
NA,TRBJ2-2,TRBV19,NA,TGTGCCAGTAGTACAGGGTTAGCCGGGGAGCTGTTTTTT,CASSTGLAGELFF
TRBD1,TRBJ1-5,TRBV5-1,NA,TGCGCCAGCAGCTTGGAGGGACAGGGGAATAATCAGCCCCAGCATTTT,CASSLEGQGNNQPQHF
NA,TRBJ2-3,TRBV4-2,NA,TGTGCCAGCAGGGCGGCGGTAGTCGATACGCAGTATTTT,CASRAAVVDTQYF
NA,TRBJ1-1,TRBV27,NA,TGTGCCAGCAGGCTGACAGTTCGGAACACTGAAGCTTTCTTT,CASRLTVRNTEAFF
TRBD2,TRBJ2-3,TRBV5-1,NA,TGCGCCAGGGGTTGTCTAGCGGGAGGGCCAGGCACAGATACGCAGTATTTT,CARGCLAGGPGTDTQYF
TRBD1,TRBJ1-1,TRBV27,NA,TGTGCCAGCAGCCTCGGACAGGGTAGAAAAACTTTCTTT,CASSLGQGRKTFF
NA,TRBJ2-5,TRBV10-3,NA,TGTGCCATCAGTGGTCGGGAGCAAGAGACCCAGTACTTC,CAISGREQETQYF
TRBD1,TRBJ1-2,TRBV28,NA,TGTGCCAGCAGTTTAGGGGGACAGGGCAAATATGGCTACACCTTC,CASSLGGQGKYGYTF
NA,TRBJ2-3,TRBV5-4,once,TGTGCCAGCAGCAACGGGGGTAGCACAGATACGCAGTATTTT,CASSNGGSTDTQYF
NA,TRBJ2-2,TRBV6-5,NA,TGTGCCATAATTTGGGGAAGCGGTGGGGCCGGGGAGCTGTTTTTT,CAIIWGSGGAGELFF
TRBD2,TRBJ2-1,TRBV5-1,NA,TGCGCCAGCAGCTTGGATCCTAGCGGGACCTACAATGAGCAGTTCTTC,CASSLDPSGTYNEQFF
TRBD2,TRBJ2-1,TRBV11-2,NA,TGTGCCAGCAGCGGGGAGCGGGAGGCCCCCATCCGACAGTTCTTC,CASSGEREAPIRQFF